These 15 T cell receptor beta chains originate from one sample sequenced in a study of cytomegalovirus exposure and HLA in healthy donors. TCRdb's copy holds only in-frame clones and misses some; the assay was immunoSEQ multiplex PCR. The data contain around 150,000 clones, 89% of them singletons. The specimen was PBMCs. The source is a man aged 18 to 30 in good health and CMV-seropositive.

The chain combines TRBV5-4 with TRBJ2-1; weak D call: TRBD2 (5 bases). Germline V gene data show CDR1 as SGHNT and CDR2 as YYREEE (reference sequence). This CDR3 has 13 amino acids. Trimming took 0 bases from V and 5 from J, leaving 6 bases between them. In DNA form, the CDR3 reads TGTGCCAGCAGCTTGGTCGGGAACAATGAGCAGTTCTTC. It yields the protein CASSLVGNNEQFF. Complete variable domain (other parts from reference TRBV5-4 and TRBJ2-1): ETGVTQSPTHLIKTRGQQVTLRCSSQSGHNTVSWYQQALGQGPQFIFQYYREEENGRGNFPPRFSGLQFPNYSSELNVNALELDDSALYLCASSLVGNNEQFFGPGTRLTVL.

This clone was observed a single time. The chain combines TRBV2 with TRBJ2-1; a possible D gene is TRBD2 (5 bases). V lost 6 bases and J 0 bases, leaving 15 bases between the germline ends. Germline V CDR1 and CDR2: SNHLY, FYNNEI. CDR3 length equals 16 residues. This CDR3 is CASRDLSASSYNEQFF. The CDR3 region has the DNA TGTGCCAGCAGAGATCTTAGCGCTAGCTCCTACAATGAGCAGTTCTTC.

In its sample, this clone was seen once. One junction end does not reproduce the germline sequence, and a read error may be involved. The chain recombines TRBV7-7 with TRBJ2-7; 7 nucleotides line up with TRBD1. CDR1 and CDR2 from the germline V gene are SSHAT and FNYEAQ (reference sequence). CDR3 size: 13 residues. CDR3 loop: CASSPDRDGEQYF. CDR3 DNA sequence: TGTGCTAGCAGCCCAGACAGGGACGGAGAGCAGTACTTC. The complete variable domain, with remaining parts taken from reference TRBV7-7 and TRBJ2-7, reads GAGVSQSPRYKVTKRGQDVTLRCDPISSHATLYWYQQALGQGPEFLTYFNYEAQPDKSGLPSDRFSAERPEGSISTLTIQRTEQRDSAMYRCASSPDRDGEQYFGPGTRLTVT.

The chain recombines TRBV6-1 with TRBJ2-2; TRBD1 matches at 7 bases. Unmatched junction bases numbered 11, after V lost 10 bases and J lost 6 bases. Germline V gives CDR1 MNHNS, CDR2 SASEGT. This CDR3 comprises 14 residues. CDR3 residues: CATQRTGQAGELFF. DNA for the CDR3: TGTGCCACCCAACGGACAGGTCAAGCCGGGGAGCTGTTTTTT.

The genes are TRBV5-1 and TRBJ2-2; 8 bases are a match to TRBD1. The CDR3 covers 15 residues. V lost 4 bases to trimming and J lost 2 bases; unmatched junction nucleotides: 4. Germline V gene data show CDR1 as SGHRS and CDR2 as YFSETQ. This CDR3 reads CASSPGQGNTGELFF. The CDR3 region has the DNA TGCGCCAGCAGCCCCGGACAGGGAAACACCGGGGAGCTGTTTTTT.

V gene TRBV2 combines with J gene TRBJ1-2; TRBD1 agrees at 11 bases. This CDR3 spans 13 amino acids. V shed 5 bases, J shed 9 bases, and the junction held 5 bases outside the gene matches. Germline V gives CDR1 SNHLY, CDR2 FYNNEI. CDR3 amino acids: CASSTDRGRSYTF. The CDR3 DNA reads as TGTGCCAGCAGTACGGACAGGGGGCGAAGCTACACCTTC. Filled out from reference TRBV2 and TRBJ1-2, the complete variable domain reads EPEVTQTPSHQVTQMGQEVILRCVPISNHLYFYWYRQILGQKVEFLVSFYNNEISEKSEIFDDQFSVERPDGSNFTLKIRSTKLEDSAMYFCASSTDRGRSYTFGSGTRLTVV.

This chain connects TRBV10-3 to TRBJ2-7; 7 bases agree with TRBD1. There are 17 residues in the CDR3. From germline, CDR1 is ENHRY and CDR2 SYGVKD. The V segment lost 3 bases and the J segment 2 bases; nucleotides outside the gene matches: 13. As DNA, the CDR3 is TGTGCCATCAGTGAAGGTCTTGCCGGGACAGTGCCCTACGAGCAGTACTTC. Protein sequence: CAISEGLAGTVPYEQYF.

V usage is TRBV11-2 and J usage is TRBJ2-7; maybe TRBD1 (6 bases). Germline V lookup: CDR1 SGHAT, CDR2 FQNNGV. V was cut by 3 bases and J by 2 bases, with 11 bases left in between. CDR3 length: 14 residues. The CDR3 region has the DNA TGTGCCAGCAGCTTTGAGGGGGACACCTACGAGCAGTACTTC. It encodes CASSFEGDTYEQYF.

The chain joins TRBV9 to TRBJ1-1; D is unresolved. Germline CDR1 and CDR2: SGDLS and YYNGEE. V shed 0 bases and J shed 3 bases, with 9 bases lying between them. This CDR3 comprises 14 residues. Here the CDR3 DNA reads TGTGCCAGCAGCGTAGGTCGGCGGGACACTGAAGCTTTCTTT. Translating gives CASSVGRRDTEAFF.

This clone was seen a handful of times. V usage is TRBV5-6 and J usage is TRBJ2-7; TRBD2 is a possible D gene (6 bases). The CDR3 has 15 amino acids. Trimming shortened V by 4 bases and J by 2 bases, and 16 bases separated the two germline ends. Germline-derived CDR1 and CDR2 are SGHDT and YYEEEE. The CDR3 DNA reads TGTGCCAGCAGCCAGGGCGAGGGAGGACCCTACGAGCAGTACTTC. It is translated as CASSQGEGGPYEQYF. Combining the CDR3 with reference TRBV5-6 and TRBJ2-7 gives the whole variable domain DAGVTQSPTHLIKTRGQQVTLRCSPKSGHDTVSWYQQALGQGPQFIFQYYEEEERQRGNFPDRFSGHQFPNYSSELNVNALLLGDSALYLCASSQGEGGPYEQYFGPGTRLTVT.

The chain uses TRBV4-1 and TRBJ2-4; the D is unclear. V dropped 0 bases and J dropped 1 base, with 13 bases sitting between them. Per germline, CDR1 MGHRA and CDR2 YSYEKL. This CDR3 is 17 amino acids long. CDR3 sequence reads: CASSQDSGSLAKNIQYF. Here the CDR3 DNA reads TGCGCCAGCAGCCAAGATTCCGGGTCTTTGGCCAAAAACATTCAGTACTTC.

J is TRBJ2-1 and V is TRBV6-5; D is undetermined. This CDR3 comprises 11 residues. The V and J ends lost 5 bases and 7 bases respectively, with 6 bases between them. The germline gives CDR1 MNHEY, CDR2 SVGAGI. This chain's CDR3 is CASSHRNEQFF. For the CDR3, the DNA is TGTGCCAGCAGTCATAGAAATGAGCAGTTCTTC.

This chain's CDR3 is CASSFPLPGLAGGVYTGELFF. CDR3 nucleotides: TGCGCCAGCAGCTTCCCACTCCCGGGACTAGCGGGAGGGGTGTACACCGGGGAGCTGTTTTTT. The chain is built from TRBV5-1 and TRBJ2-2; 16 positions agree with TRBD2. With 2 bases clipped from V and 3 bases from J, the junction kept 13 bases outside the gene matches. The CDR3 spans 21 residues. The V gene's germline CDR1 is SGHRS and CDR2 YFSETQ.

This clone was found a few times. The chain recombines TRBV15 with TRBJ1-2; tentative D call: TRBD1 (6 bases). The CDR3 is 14 amino acids. Germline V gene sequence: CDR1 LNHNV, CDR2 YYDKDF (reference sequence). Trimming pared 0 bases from V and 5 bases from J, leaving 10 bases between. CDR3 in amino acids: CATSRDQGGYGYTF. CDR3 coding DNA: TGTGCCACCAGCAGAGATCAAGGGGGATATGGCTACACCTTC.

This clone has more than one count but fewer than ten. V gene TRBV11-3 combines with J gene TRBJ2-1; the match to TRBD1 covers 11 bases. V dropped 4 bases and J dropped 6; count of bases not matched to a gene: 5. Per germline, CDR1 SGHNT and CDR2 YENEEA. The CDR3 spans 15 residues. The CDR3 loop reads CASSSQGTGGNEQFF. The CDR3 DNA is TGTGCCAGCAGCTCCCAGGGGACAGGGGGCAATGAGCAGTTCTTC.